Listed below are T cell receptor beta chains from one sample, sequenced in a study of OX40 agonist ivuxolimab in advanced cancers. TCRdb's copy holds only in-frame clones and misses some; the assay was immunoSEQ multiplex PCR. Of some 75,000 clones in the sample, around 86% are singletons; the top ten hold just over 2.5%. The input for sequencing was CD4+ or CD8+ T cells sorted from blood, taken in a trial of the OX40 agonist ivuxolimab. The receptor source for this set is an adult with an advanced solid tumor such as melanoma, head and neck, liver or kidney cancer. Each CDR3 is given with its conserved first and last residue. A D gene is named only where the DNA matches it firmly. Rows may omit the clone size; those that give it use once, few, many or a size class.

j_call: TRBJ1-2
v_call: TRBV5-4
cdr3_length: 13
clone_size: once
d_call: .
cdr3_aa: CASSLGSYYGYTF
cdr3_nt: TGTGCCAGCAGCTTGGGGTCGTACTATGGCTACACCTTC

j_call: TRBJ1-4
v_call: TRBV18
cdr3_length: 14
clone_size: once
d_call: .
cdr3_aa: CASSPLLAGEKLFF
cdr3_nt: TGTGCCAGCTCACCACTCCTTGCCGGGGAAAAACTGTTTTTT

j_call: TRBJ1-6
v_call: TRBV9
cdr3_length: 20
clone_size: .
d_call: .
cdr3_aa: CASETAWGESESSYNSPLHF
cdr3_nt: TGTGCCAGCGAGACAGCTTGGGGAGAGTCAGAGAGCTCCTATAATTCACCCCTCCACTTT

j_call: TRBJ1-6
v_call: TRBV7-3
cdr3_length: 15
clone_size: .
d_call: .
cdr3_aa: CASSPNSDYNSPLHF
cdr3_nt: TGTGCCAGCAGCCCGAACAGCGATTATAATTCACCCCTCCACTTT

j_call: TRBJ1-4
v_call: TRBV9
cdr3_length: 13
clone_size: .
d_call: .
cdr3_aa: CASGRGEKEKLFF
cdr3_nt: TGTGCCAGTGGGAGGGGTGAGAAAGAAAAACTGTTTTTT

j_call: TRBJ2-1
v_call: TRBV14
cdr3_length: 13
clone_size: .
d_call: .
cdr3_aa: CASSQDLRGEQFF
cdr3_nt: TGTGCCAGCAGCCAAGATCTTAGGGGGGAGCAGTTCTTC

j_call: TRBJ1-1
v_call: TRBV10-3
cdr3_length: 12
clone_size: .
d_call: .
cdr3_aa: CAIRGTNTEAFF
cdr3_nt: TGTGCCATCAGGGGCACGAACACTGAAGCTTTCTTT

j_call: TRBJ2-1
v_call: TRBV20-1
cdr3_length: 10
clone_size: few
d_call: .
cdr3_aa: CSAAAQEQFF
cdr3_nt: TGCAGTGCTGCGGCTCAGGAGCAGTTCTTC

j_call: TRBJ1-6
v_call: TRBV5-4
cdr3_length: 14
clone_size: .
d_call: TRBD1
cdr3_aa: CASSRRTGNSPLHF
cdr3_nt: TGTGCCAGCAGCCGACGGACAGGAAATTCACCCCTCCACTTT

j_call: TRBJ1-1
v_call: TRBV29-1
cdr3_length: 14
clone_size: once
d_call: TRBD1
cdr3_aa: CSVKQGGMNTEAFF
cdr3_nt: TGCAGCGTTAAACAGGGGGGCATGAACACTGAAGCTTTCTTT

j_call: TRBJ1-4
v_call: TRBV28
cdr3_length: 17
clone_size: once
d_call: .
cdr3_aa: CASSMGPGGQTNEKLFF
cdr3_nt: TGTGCCAGCAGTATGGGCCCGGGAGGGCAAACTAATGAAAAACTGTTTTTT

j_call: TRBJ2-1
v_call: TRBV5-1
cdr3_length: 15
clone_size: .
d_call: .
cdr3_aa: CASSLGGTDFNEQFF
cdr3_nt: TGCGCCAGCAGCTTGGGGGGGACGGATTTCAATGAGCAGTTCTTC

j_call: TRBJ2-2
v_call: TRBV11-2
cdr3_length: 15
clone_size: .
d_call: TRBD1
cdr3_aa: CASSHGQGWTGELFF
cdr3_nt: TGTGCCAGCAGCCACGGACAGGGGTGGACCGGGGAGCTGTTTTTT

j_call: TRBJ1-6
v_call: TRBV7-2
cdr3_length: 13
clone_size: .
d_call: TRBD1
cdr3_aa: CASSRQGGSPLHF
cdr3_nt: TGTGCCAGCAGCCGACAGGGCGGGTCACCCCTCCACTTT

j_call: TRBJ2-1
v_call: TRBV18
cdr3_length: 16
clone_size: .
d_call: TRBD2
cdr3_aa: CASSLQAGGHEYEQFF
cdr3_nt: TGTGCCAGCTCACTCCAAGCGGGGGGGCACGAGTATGAGCAGTTCTTC

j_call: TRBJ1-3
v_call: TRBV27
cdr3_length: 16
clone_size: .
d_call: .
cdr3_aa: CASSLRGGVSGNTIYF
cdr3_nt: TGTGCCAGCTCTCTGCGGGGGGGCGTCTCTGGAAACACCATATATTTT

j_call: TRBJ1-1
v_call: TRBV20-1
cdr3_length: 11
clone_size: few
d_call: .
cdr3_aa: CSASLGREAFF
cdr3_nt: TGCAGTGCTAGTTTGGGCCGTGAAGCTTTCTTT

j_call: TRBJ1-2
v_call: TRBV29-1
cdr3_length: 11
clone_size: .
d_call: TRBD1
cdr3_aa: CSLRTGDGYTF
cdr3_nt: TGCAGCCTACGGACAGGGGATGGCTACACCTTC

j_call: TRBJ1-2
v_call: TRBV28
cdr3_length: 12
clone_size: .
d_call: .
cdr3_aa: CASSRSWYGYTF
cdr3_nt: TGTGCCAGCAGTAGGTCTTGGTATGGCTACACCTTC

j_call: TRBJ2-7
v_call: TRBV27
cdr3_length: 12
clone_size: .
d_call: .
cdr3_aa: CASSKTGYEQYF
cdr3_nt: TGTGCCAGCAGTAAGACCGGCTACGAGCAGTACTTC

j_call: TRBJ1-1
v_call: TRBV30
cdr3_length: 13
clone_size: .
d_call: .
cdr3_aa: CAWTRTANTEAFF
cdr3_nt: TGTGCCTGGACCCGGACAGCGAACACTGAAGCTTTCTTT

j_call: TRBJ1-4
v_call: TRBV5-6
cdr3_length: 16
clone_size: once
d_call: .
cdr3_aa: CASSLVEGSGNEKLFF
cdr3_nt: TGTGCCAGCAGCTTGGTTGAGGGGTCGGGTAATGAAAAACTGTTTTTT

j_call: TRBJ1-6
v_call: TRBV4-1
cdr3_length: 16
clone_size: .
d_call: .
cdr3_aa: CASSQVLGHDNSPLHF
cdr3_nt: TGCGCCAGCAGCCAAGTTTTGGGACACGACAATTCACCCCTCCACTTT

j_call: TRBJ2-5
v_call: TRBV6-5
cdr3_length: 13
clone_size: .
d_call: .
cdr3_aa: CASSYQSQETQYF
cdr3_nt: TGTGCCAGCAGTTACCAATCCCAAGAGACCCAGTACTTC

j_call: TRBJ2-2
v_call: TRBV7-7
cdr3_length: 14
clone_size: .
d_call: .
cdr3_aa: CASSPRPFAGELFF
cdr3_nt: TGTGCCAGCAGCCCCCGACCCTTCGCCGGGGAGCTGTTTTTT

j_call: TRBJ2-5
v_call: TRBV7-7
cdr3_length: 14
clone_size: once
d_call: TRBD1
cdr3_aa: CASSLGQGVETQYF
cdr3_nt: TGTGCCAGCAGCTTGGGACAGGGAGTAGAGACCCAGTACTTC

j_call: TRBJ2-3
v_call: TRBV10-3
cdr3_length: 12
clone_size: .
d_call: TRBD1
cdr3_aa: CAIKGAEDTQYF
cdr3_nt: TGTGCCATCAAGGGGGCGGAAGATACGCAGTATTTT

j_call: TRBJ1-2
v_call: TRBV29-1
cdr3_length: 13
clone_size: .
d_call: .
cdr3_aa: CSVARTGSYGYTF
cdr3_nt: TGCAGCGTTGCGAGGACGGGTAGCTATGGCTACACCTTC

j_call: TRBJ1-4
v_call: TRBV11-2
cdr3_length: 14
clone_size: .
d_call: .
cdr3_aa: CASSLGVTNEKLFF
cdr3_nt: TGTGCCAGCAGCTTAGGTGTGACTAATGAAAAACTGTTTTTT

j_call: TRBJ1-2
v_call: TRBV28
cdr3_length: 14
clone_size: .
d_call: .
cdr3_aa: CASSFHVVDYGYTF
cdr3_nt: TGTGCCAGCAGTTTTCATGTGGTCGACTATGGCTACACCTTC

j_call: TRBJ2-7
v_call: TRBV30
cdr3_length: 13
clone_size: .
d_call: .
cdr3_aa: CAWSGKFLYEQYF
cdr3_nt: TGTGCCTGGAGTGGTAAGTTTCTCTACGAGCAGTACTTC

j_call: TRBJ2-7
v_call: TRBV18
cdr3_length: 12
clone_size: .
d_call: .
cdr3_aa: CASSPRGGEQYF
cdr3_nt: TGTGCCAGCTCACCACGGGGTGGGGAGCAGTACTTC

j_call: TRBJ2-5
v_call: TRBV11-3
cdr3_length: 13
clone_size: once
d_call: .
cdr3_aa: CASSLERGKTQYF
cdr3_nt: TGTGCCAGCAGCTTAGAAAGGGGAAAGACCCAGTACTTC

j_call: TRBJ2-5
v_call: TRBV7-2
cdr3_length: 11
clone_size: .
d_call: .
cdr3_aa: CASSPQETQYF
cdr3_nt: TGTGCCAGCAGCCCTCAAGAGACCCAGTACTTC

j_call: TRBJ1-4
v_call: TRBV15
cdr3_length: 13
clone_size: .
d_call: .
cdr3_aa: CATTGGWKEKLFF
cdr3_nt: TGTGCCACCACCGGGGGTTGGAAGGAAAAACTGTTTTTT

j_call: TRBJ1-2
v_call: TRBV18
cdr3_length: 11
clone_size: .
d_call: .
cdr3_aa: CASSAAGGYTF
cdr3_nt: TGTGCCAGCTCAGCAGCGGGAGGCTACACCTTC

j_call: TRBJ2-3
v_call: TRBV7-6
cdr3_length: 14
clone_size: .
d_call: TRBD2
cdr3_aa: CASSLSGATDTQYF
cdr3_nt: TGTGCCAGCAGCTTGAGCGGGGCCACAGATACGCAGTATTTT

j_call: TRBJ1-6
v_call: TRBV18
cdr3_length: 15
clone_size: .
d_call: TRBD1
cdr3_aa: CASSTGTGENSPLHF
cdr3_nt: TGTGCCAGCTCAACCGGGACAGGGGAAAATTCACCCCTCCACTTT

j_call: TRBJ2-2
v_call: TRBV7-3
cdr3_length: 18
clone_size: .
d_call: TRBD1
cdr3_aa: CASSFFSPGQGNTGELFF
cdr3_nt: TGTGCCAGCAGCTTCTTCTCTCCGGGACAGGGAAACACCGGGGAGCTGTTTTTT

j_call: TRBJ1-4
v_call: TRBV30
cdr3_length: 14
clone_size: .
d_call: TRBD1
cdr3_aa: CAFGQGGANEKLFF
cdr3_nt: TGTGCCTTTGGACAGGGGGGAGCTAATGAAAAACTGTTTTTT

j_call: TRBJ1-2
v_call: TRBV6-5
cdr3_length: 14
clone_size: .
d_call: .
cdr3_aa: CASFSLWWSYGYTF
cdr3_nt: TGTGCCAGCTTTTCCTTGTGGTGGTCGTATGGCTACACCTTC

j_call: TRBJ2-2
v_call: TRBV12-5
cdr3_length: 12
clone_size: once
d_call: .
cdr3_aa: CASGPPTGELFF
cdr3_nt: TGTGCTAGTGGTCCCCCCACCGGGGAGCTGTTTTTT

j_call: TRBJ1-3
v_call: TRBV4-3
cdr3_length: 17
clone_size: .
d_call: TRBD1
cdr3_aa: CASSHAGTGGSGNTIYF
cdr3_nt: TGCGCCAGCAGCCACGCCGGGACAGGGGGCTCTGGAAACACCATATATTTT

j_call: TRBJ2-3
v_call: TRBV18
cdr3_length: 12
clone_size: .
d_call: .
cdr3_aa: CASSLEEYLQYF
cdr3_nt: TGTGCCAGCTCCCTGGAAGAATATTTGCAGTATTTT

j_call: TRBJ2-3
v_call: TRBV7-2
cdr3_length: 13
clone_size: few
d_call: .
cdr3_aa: CASNNGLTDTQYF
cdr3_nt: TGTGCCAGCAATAACGGATTGACAGATACGCAGTATTTT